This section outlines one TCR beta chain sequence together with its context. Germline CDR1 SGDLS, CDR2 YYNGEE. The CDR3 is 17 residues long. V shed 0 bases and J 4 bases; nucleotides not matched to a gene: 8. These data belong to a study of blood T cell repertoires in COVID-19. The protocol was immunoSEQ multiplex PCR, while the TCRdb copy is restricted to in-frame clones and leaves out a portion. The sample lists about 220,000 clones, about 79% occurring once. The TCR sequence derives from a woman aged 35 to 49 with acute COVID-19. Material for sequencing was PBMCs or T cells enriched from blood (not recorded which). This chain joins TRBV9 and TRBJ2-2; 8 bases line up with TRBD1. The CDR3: CASSVARGQGGTGELFF. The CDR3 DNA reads TGTGCCAGCAGCGTAGCTAGAGGACAGGGAGGCACCGGGGAGCTGTTTTTT.